This entry features one T cell receptor beta chain sequence. This clonotype is large (0.1 to 1%). It lacks a known antigen. No qualities accompany the bases; no much larger clone lies one base away. This specimen belongs to a study of spatial heterogeneity in lung cancer (dated 2019 in TCRdb). General notes on the study: More beta-chain than alpha-chain transcripts were consistently detected, likely reflecting higher beta-chain transcript abundance. TCR transcript counts in tumor regions correlated strongly with a T cell transcriptional module score from matched bulk RNA-seq. In the raw uncorrected reads, each unique combination of TCR and UMI appeared on average more than ten times. The study quantitatively compared TCR alpha and beta repertoires across multiple tumor regions, matched nontumor lung and blood in non-small cell lung cancer. Nonsynonymous mutation counts, determined by whole-exome sequencing of tumor tissue, were related to TCR repertoire features. At surgery, some 220 tumor regions, approximately 64 matched nontumor lung samples and 56 PBMC samples were TCR-sequenced for both alpha and beta chains.

Overall study outcomes, separate from this receptor: Additional single-cell paired TCR alpha and beta sequencing was considered necessary to confirm, at a functional level, the hypothesis that regional TCRs recognize regional mutations. Counts of ubiquitous and regional expanded TCRs were found to correlate with counts of ubiquitous and regional nonsynonymous mutations, respectively. TCR-seq coverage of tumor T cells was estimated at only approximately 7% for alpha chains and 13% to 15% for beta chains. The tumor nonsynonymous mutation count correlated with the number of expanded intratumoral alpha and beta TCRs.

The sample's time point label, decoded: sample taken at primary tumor resection. The donors were 65 to 85 patients from the lung TRACERx cohort who had early-stage, untreated non-small cell lung cancer. Whole RNA extracted from tumor and nontumor lung tissue, or from cryopreserved PBMC samples, was used for TCR sequencing without cell sorting. Only patients with enough RNA available from two or more tumor regions were chosen for TCR sequencing. A lung pathologist reviewed the tumor and adjacent nontumor lung specimens before the specimens were selected. Receptors were amplified or captured by 5' RACE. TCRdb shows the sequencer as NextSeq 500. To allow correction of PCR and sequencing errors, the TCR library protocol tagged every TCR cDNA molecule with a unique molecular identifier. The study's processing was this. TCR identification, UMI-based error correction and CDR3 extraction were performed with Decombinator tools. TCRs above a frequency of 2 per 1,000, corresponding to the top 1% of the tumor frequency distribution, were defined as expanded. Expanded tumor TCRs were classed as regional if statistically deemed absent (corrected P<0.05) from at least one tumor region, otherwise ubiquitous. Renyi diversity was computed with the R vegan package after each repertoire had been subsampled 100 times to 5,000 TCRs. To build CDR3 similarity networks, amino acid triplet string-kernel similarity was used, and CDR3s were connected when their pairwise similarity was above 0.82. TCRdb's own reprocessing of the public reads used fastp at Q25 and MiXCR and kept productive beta chains. Rows merge per CDR3 protein into single entries with the most common DNA and genes. The V and J calls were determined by TCRdb, not by the authors. Present in this sample are 7,500 to 9,500 distinct CDR3 sequences, about 6% of which were seen just once. The ten largest make up over 20% of the sample.

Measured from the cysteine to the phenylalanine, the CDR3 is 14 residues long. This entry keeps only the CDR3 DNA: 42 bases, framed from base 1. As encoded in the germline V gene, CDR1 is MNHEY while CDR2 is SVGEGT. Trimming costs V 0 bases and J 2 bases, and their ends lie 7 bases apart. Recombination joined TRBV6-2 or TRBV6-3 with TRBJ2-5; tentative D gene TRBD1, with 5 bases matching. This clonotype was obtained from a female donor with early-stage non-small cell lung cancer. This material consisted of lung tumor tissue, taken at surgery. CDR3 sequence: CASSYSGRQETQYF. The nucleotide sequence reads TGTGCCAGCAGTTACTCGGGGCGGCAAGAGACCCAGTACTTC.